This note documents a single T cell receptor (beta chain) sequence. Its specificity is unknown. The CDR3 has 14 amino acids. Germline V gene lookup returns CDR1 DFQATT and CDR2 SNEGSKA (reference sequence). The ends were cut back, 5 bases at V and 2 bases at J, with 14 bases in the middle. This sample was included in a study of tumor and adjacent non-tumor tissue in lung cancer. General observations from the study: Top 100 clones took a larger repertoire share in normal lung.

RNA was extracted from bulk tissue without any cell sorting. Chemotherapy-naive patients with new lung cancer underwent thoracic surgery in China, August–late 2014. TCRbeta libraries were built with three rounds of nested PCR, modified from ARM-PCR. A single record per CDR3 protein comes from TCRdb applying MiXCR to the multiplex PCR reads. The sample consists of roughly 220,000 distinct CDR3 sequences, around 71% of them appearing once. The sequencing sample was made of lung tumor tissue. This sequence joins TRBV20-1 and TRBJ2-3; D uncertain. This TCR came from a man aged 60 to 75 with non-small cell lung cancer. The CDR3 reads CSAAAVGLTDTQYF. In DNA form, the CDR3 reads TGCAGTGCTGCGGCGGTGGGCCTCACAGATACGCAGTATTTT.